This record looks at one TCR beta chain sequence and its context. Which antigen it targets is not known. No much larger clone exists at a distance of one base, and base qualities are not known. Taken from the germline V gene, the CDR1 and CDR2 loops are MDHEN and SYDVKM. Measured from the cysteine to the phenylalanine, the CDR3 is 13 residues long. Only the CDR3 region is kept as DNA, spanning 39 bases read in frame from base 1. This entry is derived from a study of shared clonotypes between healthy human individuals (dated by TCRdb to the early 2020s). In the study overall: The cohort included a few men and a couple of women between 18 and 49 years of age. Between about 0.8 and 9 billion PBMCs per donor were obtained by leukapheresis. To estimate repertoire size and how much clonotype sharing occurs between individuals, the study deeply sequenced the blood TCR repertoires of several healthy adults. Different laboratories and diverse techniques were used to prepare libraries and sequence TCR repertoires, to increase sequencing depth and limit assay-specific biases. For each donor, CD4 naive and CD4 memory were each run on three plates, CD8 naive on two plates, and CD8 memory on one plate. Broad study findings and their caveats: The genetic and exposure-history diversity represented was limited by the small number of donors. Naive subsets generally had larger estimated clonotype richness than memory subsets did. Compared with non-shared clonotypes, clonotypes shared by all four sorted-subset donors had higher generation probabilities. Pairwise subsampling led to the expectation that sequencing depth would affect the degree of clonotype sharing among donors. Rarefaction of sorted-subset datasets indicated incomplete sequencing despite the large sequencing depth. Sampling was restricted to blood, and TCR repertoires in tissue are likely to differ from TCR repertoires in blood. Roughly 5% of naive CD4, 3.5% of naive CD8, 2.3% of memory CD4, and 0.35% to 0.5% of memory CD8 clonotypes were shared across a few donors.

The donors were healthy, HIV-negative adults who had no recently reported acute infections or vaccinations. All donors were Caucasian adults living in Nashville, Tennessee, USA. CD4+ T cells were enriched by magnetic negative selection; naive cells were then positively selected on CD45RA, and the negative fraction formed the memory subset. Blood was obtained by leukapheresis, after which PBMCs were separated by Ficoll-Histopaque density gradient centrifugation and cryopreserved in liquid nitrogen vapor phase. Purity and quantity of every magnetically sorted T cell population were checked by analytical flow cytometry. From each sorted fraction, genomic DNA was isolated and quantified by UV absorbance on a Nanodrop 2000c. TCR CDR3 regions were amplified from genomic DNA by multiplex PCR using the deep immunoSEQ assay. Genomic DNA extracted from each cell subset was distributed evenly over all wells of several immunoSEQ 96-well plates, and each plate served as one replicate. For sorted subsets, 200 ng of genomic DNA, equivalent to around 29,000 T cell genomes, went into each replicate PCR. Purified libraries were measured with a Qubit 3.0 fluorometer, size-checked on a Bioanalyzer 2100, and measured again with the KAPA Library Quantification kit. A separate single-read 150-cycle Illumina NextSeq 550 flow cell was used to sequence each immunoSEQ 96-well plate. The authors' analysis ran thus. Because the immunoSEQ output held only junctional sequences and lacked quality scores, the filtering could not match the filtering applied to full-length reads. Sequences were annotated with PyIR, a Python wrapper for IgBLAST v1.9, using IMGT germline references to assign V/J genes and CDR3. Reads with weak V/J assignments (E-value above 1e-6), missing CDR3, stop codons, out-of-frame junctions, or ambiguous translated residues were removed. V3J clonotypes were defined by identical inferred V gene, J gene, and CDR3 amino acid sequence. Percentage overlap between repertoires was computed as shared unique clonotypes divided by the size of the smaller repertoire. Three approaches were used to assess repertoire richness: RTK rarefaction, the Chao1 estimator, and Recon v2.1 estimates of unobserved clonotypes. Generation probabilities were computed with OLGA for all TCRbeta clonotypes obtained by the gDNA method from a few donors. TCRdb took over this immuneACCESS table, retaining in-frame rearrangements with V and J assigned. Such tables are incomplete; in checked studies, under half of the missing clones stem from an unresolved V gene, and the remainder is unexplained. That table furnishes V, J and clone size, whereas the DNA furnished D and trimming. The sample table contains some 2.3 million clones; only one count was recorded for 85% to 95% of them. The ten largest clones take up about 0.37% of the sample.

The clonotype was recovered from a man aged 18-30 years in good health. Some clones in this sample may be carry-over from other donors' samples. The sample consisted of naive CD4+ T cells from PBMCs. The cell subset or site label corresponds to: CD45RA+ positively selected. Here the chain combines TRBV28 and TRBJ1-1, with the D gene not confidently named. The sequenced DNA is TGTGCGAGAGAGGGCCCAGTGAACACTGAAGCTTTCTTT. Its translation reads: CAREGPVNTEAFF.